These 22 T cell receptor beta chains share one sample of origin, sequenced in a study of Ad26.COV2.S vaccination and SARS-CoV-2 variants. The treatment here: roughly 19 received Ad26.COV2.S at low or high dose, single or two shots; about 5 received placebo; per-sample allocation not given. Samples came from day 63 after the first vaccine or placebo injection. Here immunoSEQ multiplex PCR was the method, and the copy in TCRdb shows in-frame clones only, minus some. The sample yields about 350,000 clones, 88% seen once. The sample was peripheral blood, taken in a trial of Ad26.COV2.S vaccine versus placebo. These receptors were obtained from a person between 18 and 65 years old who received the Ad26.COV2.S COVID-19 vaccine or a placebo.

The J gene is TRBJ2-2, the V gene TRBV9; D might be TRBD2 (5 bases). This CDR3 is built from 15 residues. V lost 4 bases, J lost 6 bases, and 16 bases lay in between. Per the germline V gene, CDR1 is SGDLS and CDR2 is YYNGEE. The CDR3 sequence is CASSLRWGDAGELFF. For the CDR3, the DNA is TGTGCCAGCAGCCTAAGGTGGGGAGATGCCGGGGAGCTGTTTTTT.

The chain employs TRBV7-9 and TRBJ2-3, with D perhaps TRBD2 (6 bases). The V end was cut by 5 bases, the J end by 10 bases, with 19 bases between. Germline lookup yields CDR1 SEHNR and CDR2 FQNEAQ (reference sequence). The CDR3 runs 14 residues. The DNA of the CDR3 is TGTGCCAGCAGCACACCCAGAGCGGGTCCCCCGCAGTATTTT. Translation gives CASSTPRAGPPQYF.

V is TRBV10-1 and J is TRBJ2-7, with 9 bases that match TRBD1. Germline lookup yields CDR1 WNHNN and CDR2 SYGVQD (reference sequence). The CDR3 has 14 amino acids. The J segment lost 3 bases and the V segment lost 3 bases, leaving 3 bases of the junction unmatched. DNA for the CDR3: TGCGCCAGCAGTGAATGGGACAGGGACTACGAGCAGTACTTC. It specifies CASSEWDRDYEQYF.

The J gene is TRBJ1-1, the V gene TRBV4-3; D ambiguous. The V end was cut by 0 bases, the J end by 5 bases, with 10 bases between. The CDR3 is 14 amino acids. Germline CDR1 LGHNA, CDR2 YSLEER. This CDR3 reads CASSQDRRGTEAFF. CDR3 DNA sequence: TGCGCCAGCAGCCAAGATCGCCGTGGGACTGAAGCTTTCTTT.

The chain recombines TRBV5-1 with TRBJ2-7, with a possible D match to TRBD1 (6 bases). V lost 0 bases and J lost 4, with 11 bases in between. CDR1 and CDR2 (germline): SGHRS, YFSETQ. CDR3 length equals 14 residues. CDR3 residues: CASSLGQGLYEQYF. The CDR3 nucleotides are TGCGCCAGCAGCTTGGGCCAGGGGCTTTACGAGCAGTACTTC.

The CDR3 loop reads CASSPGTQGVSPLHF. In DNA form, the CDR3 reads TGTGCCAGCAGCCCCGGGACCCAAGGCGTTTCACCCCTCCACTTT. This rearrangement joins TRBV5-6 to TRBJ1-6; D may be TRBD1 (5 bases). The V end lost 4 bases, the J end lost 9 bases, and 17 bases lay between the germline ends. Germline V gene sequence: CDR1 SGHDT, CDR2 YYEEEE. The CDR3 is 15 amino acids.

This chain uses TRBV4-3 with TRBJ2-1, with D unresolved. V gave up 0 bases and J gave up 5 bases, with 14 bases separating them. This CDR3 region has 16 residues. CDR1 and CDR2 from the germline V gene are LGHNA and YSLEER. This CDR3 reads CASSQETIRSHNEQFF. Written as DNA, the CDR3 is TGCGCCAGCAGCCAAGAAACGATCCGAAGCCACAATGAGCAGTTCTTC.

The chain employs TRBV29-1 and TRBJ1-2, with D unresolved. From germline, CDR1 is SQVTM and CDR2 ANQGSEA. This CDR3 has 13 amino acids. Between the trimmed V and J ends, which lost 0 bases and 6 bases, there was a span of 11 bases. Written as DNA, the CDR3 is TGCAGCGTTGAAGATCTACCTCGCCATGGCTACACCTTC. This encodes CSVEDLPRHGYTF.

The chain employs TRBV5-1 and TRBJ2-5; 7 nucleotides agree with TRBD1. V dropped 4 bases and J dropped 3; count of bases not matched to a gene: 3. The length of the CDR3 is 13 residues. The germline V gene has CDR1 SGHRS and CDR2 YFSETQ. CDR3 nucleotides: TGCGCCAGCAGCACTACAGGGGAAGAGACCCAGTACTTC. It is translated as CASSTTGEETQYF. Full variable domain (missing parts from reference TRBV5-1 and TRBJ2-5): KAGVTQTPRYLIKTRGQQVTLSCSPISGHRSVSWYQQTPGQGLQFLFEYFSETQRNKGNFPGRFSGRQFSNSRSEMNVSTLELGDSALYLCASSTTGEETQYFGPGTRLLVL.

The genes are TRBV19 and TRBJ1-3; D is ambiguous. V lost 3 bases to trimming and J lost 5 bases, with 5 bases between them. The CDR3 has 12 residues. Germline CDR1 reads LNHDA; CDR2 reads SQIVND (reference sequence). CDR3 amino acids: CASSIGRNTIYF. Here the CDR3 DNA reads TGTGCCAGTAGTATCGGCAGAAACACCATATATTTT.

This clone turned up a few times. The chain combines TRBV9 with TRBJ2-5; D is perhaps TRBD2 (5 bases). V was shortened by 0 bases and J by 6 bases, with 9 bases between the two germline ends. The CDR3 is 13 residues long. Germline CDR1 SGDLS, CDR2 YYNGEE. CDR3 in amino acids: CASSVDPGKTQYF. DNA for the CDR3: TGTGCCAGCAGCGTAGACCCCGGGAAGACCCAGTACTTC. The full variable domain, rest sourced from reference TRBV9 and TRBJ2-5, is DSGVTQTPKHLITATGQRVTLRCSPRSGDLSVYWYQQSLDQGLQFLIQYYNGEERAKGNILERFSAQQFPDLHSELNLSSLELGDSALYFCASSVDPGKTQYFGPGTRLLVL.

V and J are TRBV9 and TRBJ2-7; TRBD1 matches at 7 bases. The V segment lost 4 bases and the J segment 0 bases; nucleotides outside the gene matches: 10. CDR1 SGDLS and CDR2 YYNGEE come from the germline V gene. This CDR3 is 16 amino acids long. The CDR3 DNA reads TGTGCCAGCAGCCCTCGGACAGGCTACCTCTCCTACGAGCAGTACTTC. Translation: CASSPRTGYLSYEQYF.

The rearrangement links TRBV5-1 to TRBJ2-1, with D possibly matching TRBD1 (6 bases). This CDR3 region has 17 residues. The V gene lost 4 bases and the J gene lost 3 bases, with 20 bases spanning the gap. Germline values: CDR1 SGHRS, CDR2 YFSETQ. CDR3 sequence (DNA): TGCGCCAGCAGCGCAGGCTCCGGGGACACCTACTACAATGAGCAGTTCTTC. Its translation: CASSAGSGDTYYNEQFF.

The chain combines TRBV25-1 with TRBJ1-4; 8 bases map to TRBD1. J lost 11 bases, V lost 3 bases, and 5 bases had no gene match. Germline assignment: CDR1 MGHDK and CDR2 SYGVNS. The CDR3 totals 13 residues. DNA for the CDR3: TGTGCCAGCAGTGAGACAGGGGTGCGGAAACTGTTTTTT. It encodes CASSETGVRKLFF.

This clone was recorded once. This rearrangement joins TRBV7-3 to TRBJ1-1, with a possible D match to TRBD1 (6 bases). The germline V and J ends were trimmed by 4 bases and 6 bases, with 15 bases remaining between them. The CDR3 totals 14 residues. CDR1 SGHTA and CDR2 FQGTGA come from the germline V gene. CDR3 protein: CASSSVSGQPEAFF. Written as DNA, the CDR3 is TGTGCCAGCAGCTCCGTCAGCGGACAGCCTGAAGCTTTCTTT.

The CDR3 nucleotides read TGTGCCAGCAGCCAGCCACAGGGACTCTCTGGAAACACCATATATTTT. Amino acids: CASSQPQGLSGNTIYF. The chain carries TRBV3-1 (or the pseudogene TRBV3-2) and TRBJ1-3; D possibly corresponds to TRBD1 (6 bases). The germline gives CDR1 LGHDT, CDR2 YNNKEL (reference sequence). V was cut by 3 bases and J by 0 bases, with 12 bases left in between. This CDR3 has 16 amino acids.

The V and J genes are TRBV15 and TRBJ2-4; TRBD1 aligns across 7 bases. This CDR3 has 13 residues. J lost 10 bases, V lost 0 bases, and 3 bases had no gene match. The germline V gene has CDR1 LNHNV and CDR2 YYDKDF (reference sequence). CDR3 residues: CATSRDTTGIQYF. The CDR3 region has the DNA TGTGCCACCAGCAGAGACACGACAGGGATTCAGTACTTC. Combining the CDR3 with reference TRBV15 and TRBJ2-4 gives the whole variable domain DAMVIQNPRYQVTQFGKPVTLSCSQTLNHNVMYWYQQKSSQAPKLLFHYYDKDFNNEADTPDNFQSRRPNTSFCFLDIRSPGLGDTAMYLCATSRDTTGIQYFGAGTRLSVL.

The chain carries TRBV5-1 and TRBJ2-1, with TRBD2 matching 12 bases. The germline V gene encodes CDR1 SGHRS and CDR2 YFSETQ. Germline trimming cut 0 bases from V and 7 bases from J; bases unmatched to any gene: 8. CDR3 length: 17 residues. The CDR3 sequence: CASSLGSRTSGMNEQFF. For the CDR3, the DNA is TGCGCCAGCAGCTTGGGAAGCCGGACTAGCGGGATGAATGAGCAGTTCTTC.

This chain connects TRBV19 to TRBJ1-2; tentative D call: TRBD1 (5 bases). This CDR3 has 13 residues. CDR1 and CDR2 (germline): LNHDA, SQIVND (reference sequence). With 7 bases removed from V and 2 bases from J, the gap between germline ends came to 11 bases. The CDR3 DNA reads TGTGCCAGTAATGAGGGACTGAACTATGGCTACACCTTC. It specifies CASNEGLNYGYTF.

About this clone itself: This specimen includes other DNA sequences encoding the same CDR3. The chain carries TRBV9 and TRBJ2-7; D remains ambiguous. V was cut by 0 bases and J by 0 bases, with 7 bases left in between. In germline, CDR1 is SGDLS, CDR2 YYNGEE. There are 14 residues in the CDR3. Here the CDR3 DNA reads TGTGCCAGCAGCGTAGAGGGCAGCTCCTACGAGCAGTACTTC. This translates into CASSVEGSSYEQYF.

The CDR3: CASSRGQGGYNEQFF. The DNA for the CDR3 is TGTGCCAGCAGCCGAGGACAGGGGGGCTACAATGAGCAGTTCTTC. The chain has TRBV3-1 (or the pseudogene TRBV3-2) and TRBJ2-1, with 10 bases aligning to TRBD1. V lost 4 bases to trimming and J lost 3 bases; unmatched junction nucleotides: 3. The CDR3 loop spans 15 amino acids. CDR1 and CDR2 (germline): LGHDT, YNNKEL (reference sequence).

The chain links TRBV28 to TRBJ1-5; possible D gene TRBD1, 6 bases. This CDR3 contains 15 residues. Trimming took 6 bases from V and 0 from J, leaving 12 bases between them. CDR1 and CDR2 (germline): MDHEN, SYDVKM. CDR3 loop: CASRKGGNSNQPQHF. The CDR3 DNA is TGTGCCAGCAGAAAGGGGGGTAATAGCAATCAGCCCCAGCATTTT.